One and the same sample provided the 29 T cell receptor beta chains below, sequenced in a study of blood T cell repertoires in COVID-19. The data were produced by immunoSEQ multiplex PCR, yet TCRdb's version contains in-frame clones alone and is incomplete. The table records 75,000 or so clones, around 88% of them present only once. The sample was peripheral blood. These TCRs come from a woman older than 75 with active or convalescent COVID-19.

This chain connects TRBV7-2 to TRBJ2-2, with 11 positions matching TRBD2. The CDR3 runs 18 residues. The V gene's germline CDR1 is SGHTA and CDR2 FQGNSA. The V gene end was trimmed by 7 bases and the J gene end by 8 bases; junction bases not matched to a gene: 18. The CDR3 here is CASIRPLAGGGRRGELFF. The CDR3 DNA reads as TGTGCCAGCATCAGGCCCCTAGCGGGAGGCGGTCGGAGGGGGGAGCTGTTTTTT.

This chain joins TRBV5-6 and TRBJ2-3, with a tentative D call TRBD2 (5 bases). In germline, CDR1 is SGHDT, CDR2 YYEEEE. The CDR3 length is 16 residues. V was cut by 4 bases and J by 2 bases, with 17 bases left in between. The CDR3 DNA sequence: TGTGCCAGCAGCCTCCTGAGGGAGCAGGTCACAGATACGCAGTATTTT. As protein: CASSLLREQVTDTQYF.

This sequence joins TRBV18 and TRBJ1-4; TRBD1 is a possible D gene (6 bases). This CDR3 is 18 amino acids long. V was trimmed by 3 bases and J by 0 bases, leaving 17 bases between them. Germline values: CDR1 KGHSH, CDR2 LQKENI. CDR3 in amino acids: CASSPVRGAKATNEKLFF. The CDR3 nucleotides read TGTGCCAGCTCACCCGTACGGGGGGCGAAAGCAACTAATGAAAAACTGTTTTTT.

This clone has just one count. The rearrangement joins TRBV6-5 to TRBJ2-2; a possible D gene is TRBD2 (6 bases). The germline V gene has CDR1 MNHEY and CDR2 SVGAGI. The CDR3 length is 15 residues. V lost 6 bases to trimming and J lost 5 bases, with 16 bases between them. In nucleotides, the CDR3 is TGTGCCAGCAGGGACCGGGACTCCGTTACCGGGGAGCTGTTTTTT. Translated: CASRDRDSVTGELFF.

The rearrangement links TRBV28 to TRBJ2-7, with 11 bases fitting TRBD1. After removal of 4 bases from V and 2 bases from J, the junction contained 7 bases not matched to a gene. Germline lookup yields CDR1 MDHEN and CDR2 SYDVKM. CDR3 length: 16 residues. Here the CDR3 reads CASSSTTGQGAYEQYF. The DNA for the CDR3 is TGTGCCAGCAGTTCAACCACGGGACAGGGGGCCTACGAGCAGTACTTC.

This clone was found once. V usage is TRBV4-1 and J usage is TRBJ2-7; D possibly corresponds to TRBD1 (6 bases). V was pared by 4 bases and J by 1 base, with 14 bases between. The germline CDR1 and CDR2 sequences are MGHRA and YSYEKL. CDR3 length: 15 amino acids. For the CDR3, the DNA is TGCGCCAGCAGCCTTACCGGACAGCCTTCCTACGAGCAGTACTTC. This translates into CASSLTGQPSYEQYF.

This clone was seen a single time. This chain uses TRBV9 with TRBJ2-3; D is possibly TRBD2 (5 bases). The V end lost 7 bases, the J end lost 3 bases, and 15 bases lay between the germline ends. This CDR3 contains 14 residues. CDR1 is SGDLS, CDR2 YYNGEE, per germline. The CDR3 protein is CASGRRGETDTQYF. CDR3 bases: TGTGCCAGCGGCCGACGGGGTGAGACAGATACGCAGTATTTT.

V usage is TRBV7-2 and J usage is TRBJ2-3, with 7 bases that match TRBD1. V shed 5 bases and J 2 bases; nucleotides not matched to a gene: 7. Germline V gene sequence: CDR1 SGHTA, CDR2 FQGNSA. The CDR3 consists of 15 residues. CDR3 bases: TGTGCCAGCAGCGCACAGGGGTTTTCCACAGATACGCAGTATTTT. Translation gives CASSAQGFSTDTQYF.

The rearrangement links TRBV6-5 to TRBJ2-3; D gene ambiguous. The V and J ends lost 0 bases and 1 base respectively, with 8 bases between them. This CDR3 is built from 15 residues. Per germline, CDR1 MNHEY and CDR2 SVGAGI. The CDR3 coding sequence is TGTGCCAGCAGTTACTCGACATCCCGCACAGATACGCAGTATTTT. Translation: CASSYSTSRTDTQYF.

This sequence joins TRBV5-1 and TRBJ2-2; TRBD1 aligns across 7 bases. V trimming: 0 bases; J trimming: 5 bases; junction bases outside the gene matches: 7. Germline V gene lookup returns CDR1 SGHRS and CDR2 YFSETQ. The CDR3 consists of 16 residues. The CDR3 region is CASSLVVTGETGELFF. In DNA, the CDR3 is TGCGCCAGCAGCTTGGTGGTCACAGGGGAAACCGGGGAGCTGTTTTTT.

The rearrangement joins TRBV5-1 to TRBJ2-3; no reliable D call. This CDR3 is 14 amino acids long. Germline loops: CDR1 SGHRS, CDR2 YFSETQ. Deletions cut 5 bases from V and 4 bases from J, with 14 bases between. This CDR3 is CASSRIESADTQYF. CDR3 sequence (DNA): TGCGCCAGCAGTCGAATCGAATCGGCAGATACGCAGTATTTT.

This chain connects TRBV9 to TRBJ1-6, with 8 nucleotides matching TRBD1. The V gene end was trimmed by 3 bases and the J gene end by 6 bases; junction bases not matched to a gene: 2. The CDR3 has 14 amino acids. The V gene's germline CDR1 is SGDLS and CDR2 YYNGEE. The CDR3 protein is CASSDRGSNSPLHF. In nucleotides, the CDR3 is TGTGCCAGCAGCGACAGGGGGAGTAATTCACCCCTCCACTTT.

The chain links TRBV9 to TRBJ2-4, with 7 bases matching TRBD2. V lost 0 bases to trimming and J lost 0 bases; unmatched junction nucleotides: 9. Germline CDR1 and CDR2: SGDLS and YYNGEE. The CDR3 totals 18 residues. The CDR3 reads CASSVGRERGVAKNIQYF. The DNA of the CDR3 is TGTGCCAGCAGCGTAGGGCGGGAGAGAGGGGTAGCCAAAAACATTCAGTACTTC.

The chain links TRBV28 to TRBJ2-3, with 13 bases that match TRBD2. Germline V gives CDR1 MDHEN, CDR2 SYDVKM. The CDR3 runs to 17 residues. J lost 6 bases, V lost 4 bases, and 10 bases had no gene match. The CDR3 coding sequence is TGTGCCAGCAGTTCCACTAGCGGGAGGGGGGGCGGCGATACGCAGTATTTT. Residues: CASSSTSGRGGGDTQYF.

The V and J genes are TRBV29-1 and TRBJ2-3; possibly TRBD1 for D (5 bases). The V gene's germline CDR1 is SQVTM and CDR2 ANQGSEA. The CDR3 runs to 13 residues. Between the trimmed V and J ends, which lost 5 bases and 1 base, there was a span of 10 bases. The CDR3 DNA sequence: TGCAGCGTTAGAAAAGGGGGCACAGATACGCAGTATTTT. This gives the protein CSVRKGGTDTQYF.

The chain is built from TRBV21-1 and TRBJ1-6; the table calls TRBD1, which could not be checked here. TRBV21-1 is termed a pseudogene. The CDR3 totals 19 residues. DNA of the CDR3: TGTGCCAGCAGCAAATTAATTGATCGTAGTGGGACAGAGAATTCACCCCTCCACTTT. Protein: CASSKLIDRSGTENSPLHF.

The chain has TRBV7-8 and TRBJ2-3; 9 bases are a match to TRBD2. The CDR3 consists of 17 residues. The V gene end was trimmed by 1 base and the J gene end by 1 base; junction bases not matched to a gene: 6. Germline CDR1 is SGHVS and CDR2 is FQNEAQ. CDR3 sequence: CASSLGLLAGGTDTQYF. The CDR3 coding sequence is TGTGCCAGCAGCTTAGGCCTCTTAGCGGGAGGCACAGATACGCAGTATTTT.

This clone has just one count. The J gene is TRBJ2-1, the V gene TRBV11-2; TRBD2 might be the D (6 bases). Trimming left V 5 bases short and J 7 bases short, with 12 bases between. The CDR3 covers 13 residues. Germline values: CDR1 SGHAT, CDR2 FQNNGV. CDR3 in DNA: TGTGCCAGCAGCATCGGGACTGGGAATGAGCAGTTCTTC. Translated, it gives CASSIGTGNEQFF.

CDR3 amino acids: CAWRKRGANEQYF. The CDR3 DNA is TGTGCCTGGAGGAAGCGGGGGGCAAACGAGCAGTACTTC. The chain recombines TRBV30 with TRBJ2-7; 9 bases fit TRBD2. Germline CDR1 reads GTSNPN; CDR2 reads SVGIG (reference sequence). The CDR3 is made up of 13 amino acids. V lost 3 bases, J lost 5 bases, and 5 bases stayed unmatched.

The chain couples TRBV18 to TRBJ2-7; TRBD1 matches at 8 bases. Unmatched junction bases numbered 4, after V lost 3 bases and J lost 3 bases. Germline V gene sequence: CDR1 KGHSH, CDR2 LQKENI. CDR3 length equals 14 residues. Here the CDR3 DNA reads TGTGCCAGCTCACCGGCACAGGGGGGCTACGAGCAGTACTTC. Amino acid sequence: CASSPAQGGYEQYF.

This clone was detected only a few times. The chain carries TRBV6-6 and TRBJ2-3, with 13 positions matching TRBD2. V dropped 6 bases and J dropped 4; count of bases not matched to a gene: 4. Germline CDR1 MNHNY, CDR2 SVGAGI (reference sequence). This CDR3 has 15 amino acids. CDR3 in amino acids: CASSRLAGGSDTQYF. The CDR3 DNA reads as TGTGCCAGCAGCCGACTAGCGGGAGGCTCAGATACGCAGTATTTT.

J is TRBJ1-2 and V is TRBV6-4, with a possible D match to TRBD1 (5 bases). V was pared by 3 bases and J by 4 bases, with 15 bases between. CDR1 and CDR2 from the germline V gene are MRHNA and SNTAGT. The CDR3 runs to 15 residues. DNA of the CDR3: TGTGCCAGCAGTGAACAAGGGGCGGTAGGCTATGGCTACACCTTC. It is translated as CASSEQGAVGYGYTF.

The chain joins TRBV29-1 to TRBJ2-5; TRBD1 agrees at 8 bases. The V segment lost 6 bases and the J segment 2 bases; nucleotides outside the gene matches: 8. The CDR3 has 14 amino acids. From germline, CDR1 is SQVTM and CDR2 ANQGSEA. The CDR3 here is CSVRGDRPQETQYF. CDR3 DNA sequence: TGCAGCGTCCGAGGGGACAGGCCGCAAGAGACCCAGTACTTC.

V gene TRBV6-1 combines with J gene TRBJ2-7; TRBD2 is a possible D gene (7 bases). V lost 2 bases to trimming and J lost 0 bases, with 14 bases between them. Germline V lookup: CDR1 MNHNS, CDR2 SASEGT. This CDR3 spans 16 amino acids. The CDR3 DNA reads TGTGCCAGCAGTGAACAGGGGACTACTAGCTCCTACGAGCAGTACTTC. It is translated as CASSEQGTTSSYEQYF.

The V gene is TRBV7-2, the J gene TRBJ2-7, with 9 bases aligning to TRBD1. CDR1 is SGHTA and CDR2 is FQGNSA in the germline V gene. The length of the CDR3 is 14 residues. The trim removed 0 bases at V and 7 bases at J, leaving 4 bases unmatched. The CDR3 sequence is CASSLAAGTGEQYF. In nucleotides, the CDR3 is TGTGCCAGCAGCTTAGCCGCGGGGACAGGGGAGCAGTACTTC.

The chain carries TRBV2 and TRBJ2-5; possible D gene TRBD2, 6 bases. The V end lost 7 bases, the J end lost 3 bases, and 12 bases lay between the germline ends. The CDR3 sequence is 13 residues long. CDR1 is SNHLY and CDR2 is FYNNEI in the germline V gene. The CDR3 nucleotides are TGTGCCAGCACGGGGGTGGGAAAAGAGACCCAGTACTTC. Protein product: CASTGVGKETQYF.

The V gene is TRBV7-9, the J gene TRBJ2-7, with D perhaps TRBD1 (6 bases). V was cut by 5 bases and J by 3 bases, with 17 bases left in between. The CDR3 length is 15 residues. Germline CDR1 reads SEHNR; CDR2 reads FQNEAQ (reference sequence). The DNA of the CDR3 is TGTGCCAGCAGCCCTGGACAGACAAGTTACTACGAGCAGTACTTC. Its translation: CASSPGQTSYYEQYF. Drawing the rest from reference TRBV7-9 and TRBJ2-7, the complete variable domain is DTGVSQNPRHKITKRGQNVTFRCDPISEHNRLYWYRQTLGQGPEFLTYFQNEAQLEKSRLLSDRFSAERPKGSFSTLEIQRTEQGDSAMYLCASSPGQTSYYEQYFGPGTRLTVT.

The rearrangement links TRBV7-2 to TRBJ2-1, with TRBD2 matching over 10 bases. CDR1 is SGHTA and CDR2 is FQGNSA in the germline V gene. The CDR3 length is 16 residues. Losses at the gene ends were 1 base for V and 4 bases for J; bases not matched to a gene: 4. In DNA form, the CDR3 reads TGTGCCAGCAGCTTAGACTTACTAGCGGGATACAATGAGCAGTTCTTC. The encoded protein is CASSLDLLAGYNEQFF. Full variable domain (missing parts from reference TRBV7-2 and TRBJ2-1): GAGVSQSPSNKVTEKGKDVELRCDPISGHTALYWYRQSLGQGLEFLIYFQGNSAPDKSGLPSDRFSAERTGGSVSTLTIQRTQQEDSAVYLCASSLDLLAGYNEQFFGPGTRLTVL.

This clone was recorded once. The rearrangement joins TRBV6-5 to TRBJ1-1; TRBD1 agrees at 7 bases. The germline gives CDR1 MNHEY, CDR2 SVGAGI. The V segment lost 0 bases and the J segment 5 bases; nucleotides outside the gene matches: 9. The CDR3 extends over 16 amino acids. CDR3 DNA sequence: TGTGCCAGCAGTTACTCGGGAAATACAGGGGCGACTGAAGCTTTCTTT. This encodes CASSYSGNTGATEAFF.